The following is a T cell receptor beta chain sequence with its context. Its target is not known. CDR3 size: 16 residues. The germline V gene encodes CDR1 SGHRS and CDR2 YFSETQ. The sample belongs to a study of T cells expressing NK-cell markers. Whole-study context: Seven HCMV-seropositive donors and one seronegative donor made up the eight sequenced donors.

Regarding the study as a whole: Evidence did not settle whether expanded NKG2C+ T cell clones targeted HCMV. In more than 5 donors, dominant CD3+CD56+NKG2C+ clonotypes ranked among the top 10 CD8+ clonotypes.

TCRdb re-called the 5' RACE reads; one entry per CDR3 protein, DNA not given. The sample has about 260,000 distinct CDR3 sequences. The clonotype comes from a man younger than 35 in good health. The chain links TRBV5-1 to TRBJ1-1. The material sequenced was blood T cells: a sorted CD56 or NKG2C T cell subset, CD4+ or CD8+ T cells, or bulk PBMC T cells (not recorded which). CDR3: CASSLSTGNMNTEAFF. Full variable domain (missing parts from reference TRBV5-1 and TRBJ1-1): KAGVTQTPRYLIKTRGQQVTLSCSPISGHRSVSWYQQTPGQGLQFLFEYFSETQRNKGNFPGRFSGRQFSNSRSEMNVSTLELGDSALYLCASSLSTGNMNTEAFFGQGTRLTVV.